A single sample is the source of the 13 T cell receptor beta chains below, sequenced in a study of blood T cell repertoires in COVID-19. Data came from immunoSEQ multiplex PCR; TCRdb stores just in-frame clones and leaves some out. The data contain tens of thousands of clones, roughly 87% of them singletons. The sample consisted of peripheral blood. Every receptor here comes from a human donor in a cohort sampled during active COVID-19.

J is TRBJ2-7 and V is TRBV3-1 (or the pseudogene TRBV3-2); unclear D gene. Trimming took off 4 bases at V and 0 bases at J, with 10 bases between the two ends. The CDR3 loop spans 14 amino acids. Germline V gene sequence: CDR1 LGHDT, CDR2 YNNKEL (reference sequence). This CDR3 is CASSRLGSSYEQYF. The CDR3 region has the DNA TGTGCCAGCAGCCGGCTGGGCAGCTCCTACGAGCAGTACTTC.

This rearrangement joins TRBV14 to TRBJ1-2, with 10 bases identical to TRBD1. In germline, CDR1 is SGHDN, CDR2 FVKESK. V shed 4 bases and J 7 bases; nucleotides not matched to a gene: 15. The CDR3 consists of 17 residues. This chain's CDR3 is CASSPYVPGTGAAGYTF. The CDR3, as DNA: TGTGCCAGCAGCCCCTATGTTCCCGGGACAGGGGCCGCTGGCTACACCTTC.

The CDR3 loop is CASSFKNTEAFF. As DNA, the CDR3 is TGTGCCAGCAGCTTCAAGAACACTGAAGCTTTCTTT. The chain links TRBV5-5 to TRBJ1-1; D unresolved. V lost 2 bases and J 1 base, leaving 3 bases between the germline ends. CDR1 SGHKS and CDR2 YYEKEE come from the germline V gene (reference sequence). This CDR3 is 12 amino acids long.

The chain combines TRBV7-9 with TRBJ1-3; the D gene is possibly TRBD1 (5 bases). CDR3 length: 14 residues. Germline lookup yields CDR1 SEHNR and CDR2 FQNEAQ (reference sequence). Trimming took 6 bases from V and 5 from J, leaving 14 bases between them. CDR3 sequence (DNA): TGTGCCAGCAGACACGACAGCGACAGAAACACCATATATTTT. Protein: CASRHDSDRNTIYF.

In this sample, this clone is medium-sized. The chain links TRBV6-4 to TRBJ2-3, with 8 bases identical to TRBD2. This CDR3 comprises 14 residues. CDR1 is MRHNA, CDR2 SNTAGT, per germline. V lost 5 bases and J lost 3; bases outside the gene matches: 4. The CDR3 is CASSQTGGTDTQYF. CDR3 sequence (DNA): TGTGCCAGCAGTCAAACGGGGGGGACAGATACGCAGTATTTT.

J is TRBJ2-7 and V is TRBV9, with a possible D match to TRBD2 (5 bases). Trimming cost V 4 bases and J 6 bases, with 23 bases left between them. The CDR3 is made up of 16 amino acids. The germline gives CDR1 SGDLS, CDR2 YYNGEE. The CDR3 sequence: CASSPRASLRAAEQYF. The CDR3 DNA follows: TGTGCCAGCAGCCCCCGAGCGTCGTTGAGGGCTGCCGAGCAGTACTTC.

This chain joins TRBV5-1 and TRBJ2-1; 12 bases align to TRBD2. Germline V gives CDR1 SGHRS, CDR2 YFSETQ. The CDR3 has 17 amino acids. Germline trimming cut 0 bases from V and 8 bases from J; bases unmatched to any gene: 9. Here the CDR3 reads CASSLGLLAGGQDEQFF. The CDR3 DNA sequence: TGCGCCAGCAGCTTGGGCCTTCTAGCGGGAGGGCAGGATGAGCAGTTCTTC.

Only a few counts were recorded for this clone. This chain uses TRBV11-2 with TRBJ2-3; TRBD2 might be the D (6 bases). V lost 2 bases and J lost 6, with 15 bases in between. Per germline, CDR1 SGHAT and CDR2 FQNNGV. The CDR3 is made up of 15 amino acids. In DNA form, the CDR3 reads TGTGCCAGCAGCTTATTCCCTCGCGGAGGGGATACGCAGTATTTT. Its translation is CASSLFPRGGDTQYF.

The chain is built from TRBV19 and TRBJ1-2, with a possible D match to TRBD1 (6 bases). V shed 6 bases and J shed 8 bases, with 16 bases lying between them. Looked up from germline, CDR1 is LNHDA and CDR2 is SQIVND (reference sequence). The CDR3 sequence is 13 residues long. The CDR3 spells CASSLGAPGGYTF. DNA for the CDR3: TGTGCCAGTAGCTTGGGGGCGCCGGGGGGCTACACCTTC.

This chain joins TRBV5-6 and TRBJ1-1, with D possibly TRBD1 on 6 matching bases. The CDR3 contains 16 residues. Germline V gene data show CDR1 as SGHDT and CDR2 as YYEEEE. V shed 2 bases and J shed 0 bases, with 14 bases lying between them. CDR3 in amino acids: CASSLLDRPMNTEAFF. CDR3 nucleotides: TGTGCCAGCAGCTTACTCGACAGGCCCATGAACACTGAAGCTTTCTTT.

The CDR3 bases are TGTGCCAGCAGCCCCGGGACAGGGTCAAACATTCAGTACTTC. Protein sequence: CASSPGTGSNIQYF. The V gene is TRBV7-2, the J gene TRBJ2-4; TRBD1 matches 9 bases. Trimming cost V 5 bases and J 6 bases; bases outside gene matches: 5. The CDR3 is 14 residues long. The V gene's germline CDR1 is SGHTA and CDR2 FQGNSA.

The V gene is TRBV15, the J gene TRBJ2-7, with a possible D match to TRBD1 (6 bases). V lost 1 base and J 4 bases, leaving 14 bases between the germline ends. Per the germline V gene, CDR1 is LNHNV and CDR2 is YYDKDF (reference sequence). This CDR3 is 15 amino acids long. CDR3 nucleotides: TGTGCCACCAGCAGAGGACAGGACAAAGGGTACGAGCAGTACTTC. Translated, it gives CATSRGQDKGYEQYF.

The rearrangement links TRBV5-6 to TRBJ2-3, with 8 bases lining up with TRBD2. Looked up from germline, CDR1 is SGHDT and CDR2 is YYEEEE. V was pared by 2 bases and J by 0 bases, with 2 bases of the junction left unmatched. The CDR3 runs 15 residues. DNA for the CDR3: TGTGCCAGCAGCTTCGCGGGAGGCAGCACAGATACGCAGTATTTT. It is translated as CASSFAGGSTDTQYF.